Listed here is a single TCR beta chain. These data are taken from a study of identifying expanded T cells in peripheral blood. The method was immunoSEQ multiplex PCR; TCRdb's version includes in-frame clones alone and lacks a portion of them. The sample lists approximately 130,000 clones, 86% occurring once. V lost 0 bases, J lost 9 bases, and 7 bases lay in between. The germline V gene has CDR1 SGHRS and CDR2 YFSETQ. CDR3 length equals 12 residues. The clonotype was recovered from a person aged 18 to 70 in good health. Sequencing was carried out using blood. The chain combines TRBV5-1 with TRBJ2-1; weak D call: TRBD2 (5 bases). The CDR3 region is CASSLGAAEQFF. Here the CDR3 DNA reads TGCGCCAGCAGCTTGGGAGCGGCTGAGCAGTTCTTC.